This T cell receptor beta chain was observed in a study of blood T cells in healthy people across ages. Then a second PCR, running roughly 7 to 11 cycles, was carried out with a sample-barcoded 5' primer and a J-beta primer mix. TCRdb re-derived calls from the 5' RACE reads in MiXCR, one entry per CDR3 protein. The sample records about 1.7 million distinct CDR3 sequences, over 25% being singletons. Germline CDR1 reads LGHNT; CDR2 reads FRNRAP. The CDR3 is 15 residues long. The TCR comes from a woman between 25 and 40 years old in good health. Sequencing was done on a sample of blood. The chain recombines TRBV12-5 with TRBJ2-2; D is perhaps TRBD1 or TRBD2 (5 bases each). In nucleotides, the CDR3 is TGTGCCTCAAGACCGTCGGGGCCCAACACCGGGGAGCTGTTTTTT. It yields the protein CASRPSGPNTGELFF. The full variable domain, with the rest looked up from reference TRBV12-5 and TRBJ2-2, is DARVTQTPRHKVTEMGQEVTMRCQPILGHNTVFWYRQTMMQGLELLAYFRNRAPLDDSGMPKDRFSAEMPDATLATLKIQPSEPRDSAVYFCASRPSGPNTGELFFGEGSRLTVL.